The sequence of this TCR beta chain was determined in a study of HIV-infected patients and healthy controls (dated 2014 in TCRdb). For the study in its entirety: The question the study tested was whether immune perturbation and reconstitution could be captured by deep TCR repertoire sequencing of small blood samples from HIV patients.

Whole blood was used without cell fractionation, so the repertoire reflected all unsorted peripheral T cells. As controls, ten healthy donors without infection were sampled, and four of the ten donors were sampled a second time about three months later. For RNA extraction, an approximately 2.5 ml sample of peripheral blood was drawn into Tempus tubes. Residual genomic DNA was removed with the TURBO-DNase kit and globin mRNA was depleted with GLOBINclear. Approximately 500 ng RNA was reverse transcribed with SuperScript III using primers against the alpha and beta constant regions. Separate alpha and beta chain libraries were generated by chain-specific third strand synthesis with multiplexing indices. In the protocol, all rearrangements within a chain were amplified with a single primer pair so that primer bias was avoided, and molecular barcodes were added to each cDNA molecule. T4 RNA Ligase 1 joined purified cDNA to a 5' RACE adapter that carried a random hexamer and the SP2 sequencing primer site. The authors primed second strand synthesis from the SP2 site with Phusion polymerase and used slow temperature ramps to favor optimal annealing. Two random hexamer sequences, both added before amplification and joined together, made up the 12-nucleotide barcode of each molecule. A brief initial PCR introduced P5 and P7 adapter elements together with a second index, and a 23-cycle amplification PCR using P5s and P7 primers was subsequently performed. In total the libraries went through about 27 PCR cycles, after which the libraries were quantified on a Qubit, sized on a Bioanalyzer, and diluted to 3 to 4.5 nM. The normalized libraries were sequenced on an Illumina MiSeq using 2 x 250 paired-end kits. MinElute columns were the means by which the reverse transcription reactions were cleaned up, and the reactions were eluted into about 10 ul Tris-Cl. Adapter ligations ran for roughly 21 hours at 16 degrees C and were afterwards cleaned with AMPure XP beads at a 1:1 ratio. In the source study's methods: A modified Decombinator processed the demultiplexed FASTQ files and output V, J, insert and barcode information. Sequences sharing a barcode but differing from the dominant sequence were discarded as errors, and barcodes clustered at Levenshtein distance 3 were counted to estimate original cDNA molecules. Downstream analyses used R packages ineq, vegan, igraph and RCytoscape, with IMGT nomenclature and CDR3 definitions. To avoid skew from clonal expansion, each TCR was counted once, and V gene usage was computed over distinct sequences. Similarity networks connected unique CDR3 amino acid sequences within a donor whenever two sequences differed by a single Levenshtein edit. Published HIV-specific CDR3s (around 100 alpha, about 720 beta) and CMV-specific CDR3s (around 12 alpha, around 240 beta) were compiled and searched for in the repertoires. It was shown by random subsampling to size-matched repertoires that the decreased diversity of patients was not caused by their lower sequence numbers. In-frame beta chains were kept once TCRdb had trimmed the public reads at Q25 with fastp and called clones with MiXCR. Rows are unified per CDR3 protein, each entry keeping the most common DNA and genes. The V and J calls follow TCRdb's processing rather than the paper's. The sample table contains some 20,000 distinct CDR3 sequences; only one count was recorded for 10% to 15% of them. The ten top clones hold approximately 10% of the sample.

Study-wide findings and limitations: Compared with controls, HIV-infected patients showed significantly different mean usage of eight alpha and eight beta V genes. Both the Jaccard index and the count of highly shared sequences showed that healthy controls shared more CDR3s between individuals than HIV+ patients did. Slight age and sex profile differences between the study cohorts did not explain the observed diversity differences. In the samples, alpha-beta chain pairing was left undetermined. Compared with untreated HIV+ repertoires, healthy control repertoires had roughly threefold more distinct CDR3s and higher Shannon diversity. MAIT cell alpha-chain CDR3s were present at high frequency in healthy controls but severely depleted in HIV+ repertoires. Processing included only sixteen HIV-infected individuals, and this was regarded by the authors as a major limit on how widely the findings apply. Most CMV-associated CDR3s became more frequent during therapy, although their change was not significant, whereas HIV-associated CDR3s showed a significant decrease in frequency. In HIV-infected patients, the apparent post-therapy recovery of the Gini index was not replicated in size-matched repertoire data. HIV-infected repertoires had significantly higher mean Gini indices than controls, possibly reflecting oligoclonality. HLA typing of donors was not performed in the study. The dynamics of distinct T-cell subpopulations could not be separated, and sequencing depth was restricted, because whole blood was used. Rare events from HIV-infected data received too much weight under size-matching, and comparisons were complicated by unequal numbers of distinct sequences between patients and controls.

This clonotype is described as medium-sized (0.01 to 0.1%). This clone's antigen is unknown. No clone much larger than this one lies a single base away; base qualities are absent. Here V drops 0 bases and J drops 7 bases, and the junction holds 9 bases not matched to any gene. The CDR3, cysteine through phenylalanine, is 16 amino acids long. Here the CDR3 DNA is all that survives: 48 bases in frame from base 1. CDR1 and CDR2, per the germline V gene, are LGHNA and YSLEER. This clonotype originated in an adult in good health. The rearrangement combines TRBV4-3 with TRBJ2-3; 8 bases in the middle match TRBD1. Sequences were obtained from blood. At the DNA level, the sequence is TGCGCCAGCAGCCAAGATGGCAGGGGGCGAGGCAATACGCAGTATTTT. It translates to CASSQDGRGRGNTQYF.